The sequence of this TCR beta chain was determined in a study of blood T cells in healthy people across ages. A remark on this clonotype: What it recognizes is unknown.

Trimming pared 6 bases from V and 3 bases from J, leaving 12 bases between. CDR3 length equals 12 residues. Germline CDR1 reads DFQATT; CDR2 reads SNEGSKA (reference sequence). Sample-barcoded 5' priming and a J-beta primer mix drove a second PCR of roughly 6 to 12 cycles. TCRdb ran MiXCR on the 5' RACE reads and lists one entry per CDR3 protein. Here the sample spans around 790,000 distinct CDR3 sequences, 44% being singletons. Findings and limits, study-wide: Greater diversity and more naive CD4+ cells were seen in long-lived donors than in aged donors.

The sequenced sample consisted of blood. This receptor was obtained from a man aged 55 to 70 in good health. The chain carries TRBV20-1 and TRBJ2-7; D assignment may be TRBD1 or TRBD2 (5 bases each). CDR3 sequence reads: CSAGDRLYEQYF. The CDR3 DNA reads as TGCAGTGCCGGGGACCGCCTCTACGAGCAGTACTTC.